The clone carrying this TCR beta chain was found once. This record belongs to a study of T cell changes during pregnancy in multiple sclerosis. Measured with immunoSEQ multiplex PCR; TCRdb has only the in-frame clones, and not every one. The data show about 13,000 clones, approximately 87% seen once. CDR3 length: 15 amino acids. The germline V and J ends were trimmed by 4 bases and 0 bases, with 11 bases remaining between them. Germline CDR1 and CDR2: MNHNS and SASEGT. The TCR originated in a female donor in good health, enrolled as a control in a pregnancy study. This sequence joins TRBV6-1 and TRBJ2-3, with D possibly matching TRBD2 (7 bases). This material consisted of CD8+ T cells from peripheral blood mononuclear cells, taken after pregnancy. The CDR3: CASSVEGGSTDTQYF. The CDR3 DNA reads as TGTGCCAGCAGTGTGGAGGGGGGGAGCACAGATACGCAGTATTTT.